These T cell receptor beta chains were read from a single sample in a study of patients and donors after allogeneic stem cell transplantation. MiXCR was run by TCRdb on the RT-PCR reads, yielding one entry per CDR3 protein. The data hold 390,000 or so distinct CDR3 sequences, with around 16% observed a single time. Sequencing was carried out using blood, either unsorted or a sorted T cell fraction (not recorded which). The source of these receptors is a human donor who was either an allogeneic HSCT recipient or a stem cell or donor lymphocyte infusion donor (not recorded which). It is not recorded whose cells these are; they may come from a transplant donor. CDR3s include the opening cysteine and the closing phenylalanine or tryptophan. Each record gives: J gene, clone size, D gene, V gene, CDR3 DNA, CDR3 protein. D genes are given only for firm matches. Not all rows give a size; the values are once, few, many and, for expanded clones, a class.

TRBJ1-5 many TRBD1 TRBV5-1 TGCGCCAGCAGCCCCGGGACAGGGGTCAATCAGCCCCAGCATTTT CASSPGTGVNQPQHF
TRBJ1-5 few . TRBV15 TGTGCCACCAGCGGGGAGGGGGTTTATCAGCCCCAGCATTTT CATSGEGVYQPQHF
TRBJ1-4 few . TRBV10-3 TGTGCCATCAGTGAGTCGAGTAAGGAAAAACTGTTTTTT CAISESSKEKLFF
TRBJ1-5 few TRBD1 TRBV10-2 TGCGCCAGCAGTCAAACCGGGACAGGGGGCGGCGGCGGCAATCAGCCCCAGCATTTT CASSQTGTGGGGGNQPQHF
TRBJ2-5 . . TRBV5-1 TGCGCCAGCAGCAGCGGGCGGCCCCCCGGAGAGACCCAGTACTTC CASSSGRPPGETQYF
TRBJ2-5 few TRBD2 TRBV4-1 TGCGCCAGCAGCCGCCCCGGGACTAGCGGGATCGCCCAGTACTTC CASSRPGTSGIAQYF
TRBJ2-3 . TRBD2 TRBV6-2/TRBV6-3 TGTGCCAGCAGTTACCGAACTAGCGGGGGACCCCCAGATACGCAGTATTTT CASSYRTSGGPPDTQYF
TRBJ1-1 . . TRBV5-1 TGCGCCAGCAGCTTCAAACAGGGATACAACACTGAAGCTTTCTTT CASSFKQGYNTEAFF
TRBJ2-3 few . TRBV2 TGTGCCAGCAGTGAACTAAGCGGGAGCACAGATACGCAGTATTTT CASSELSGSTDTQYF
TRBJ2-7 . . TRBV7-9 TGTGCCAGCAGCCTCACTACAGGGTCGGGGACCTACGAGCAGTACTTC CASSLTTGSGTYEQYF
TRBJ1-1 . TRBD1 TRBV24-1 TGTGCCACCAGTGAAAGCGGGACAGGGGCTGAAGCTTTCTTT CATSESGTGAEAFF
TRBJ1-1 . TRBD1 TRBV19 TGTGCCACCAACCCCGGGACAGGGTACACTGAAGCTTTCTTT CATNPGTGYTEAFF
TRBJ2-1 . . TRBV4-2 TGTGCCAGCAGCCTTTTTGGGACCGCCGGGACTCTAAACAATGAGCAGTTCTTC CASSLFGTAGTLNNEQFF
TRBJ1-1 few TRBD1 TRBV12-3/TRBV12-4 TGTGCCAGCAGTCCCAGGGGGCGGGTGGCTTTCTTT CASSPRGRVAFF
TRBJ2-7 . . TRBV5-1 TGCGCCAGCAGCTCTAGAGCCTCCTACGAGCAGTACTTC CASSSRASYEQYF
TRBJ1-5 . TRBD1 TRBV12-3/TRBV12-4 TGTGCCAGCAGTTTATCGGGCAGGGGGCCTCAGCCCCAGCATTTT CASSLSGRGPQPQHF
TRBJ1-2 . . TRBV3-1 TGTGCCAGCAGCCAAAGTCCCCGGCGGAACTATGGCTACACCTTC CASSQSPRRNYGYTF
TRBJ2-7 . . TRBV6-1 TGTGCCAGCAAGCTCCTAGCCCATGACTCCTACGAGCAGTACTTC CASKLLAHDSYEQYF
TRBJ1-5 many TRBD1 TRBV12-3/TRBV12-4 TGTGCCAGCAGAACTTCCGGGACAGCCCTCAATCAGCCCCAGCATTTT CASRTSGTALNQPQHF
TRBJ1-6 . . TRBV12-3/TRBV12-4 TGTGCCAGCAGTTTGATCGGACCCACGGATAATTCACCCCTCCACTTT CASSLIGPTDNSPLHF